The rows below give T cell receptor beta chains drawn from one sample of a study of PD-L1 blockade in urothelial cancer. Repertoires were generated with immunoSEQ multiplex PCR, while TCRdb's copy carries only in-frame clones and drops some. The repertoire holds about 52,000 clones, about four fifths seen once, with 1% to 1.5% in the top ten. The sample was PBMCs, taken around atezolizumab (anti-PD-L1) treatment. The receptors derive from a man in his fifties or sixties with urothelial cancer. Each CDR3 is given with its conserved first and last residue. Fields, in order: V gene, J gene, D gene, clone size, CDR3 protein, CDR3 DNA. The D gene is left open where the match is weak. Clone size is given for some rows only: seen once, a few or many times, or a class if the clone is expanded.

v_gene: TRBV25-1
j_gene: TRBJ2-7
d_gene: -
abundance: -
CDR3aa: CASSTTYEQYF
CDR3nt: TGTGCCAGCAGCACAACCTACGAGCAGTACTTC

v_gene: TRBV7-3
j_gene: TRBJ2-7
d_gene: -
abundance: -
CDR3aa: CASSSPGIWAGSSYEQYF
CDR3nt: TGTGCCAGCAGCTCCCCCGGTATTTGGGCAGGGTCCTCCTACGAGCAGTACTTC

v_gene: TRBV30
j_gene: TRBJ2-3
d_gene: TRBD2
abundance: -
CDR3aa: CAWRASGRTSTDTQYF
CDR3nt: TGTGCCTGGAGAGCTAGCGGGAGGACTAGCACAGATACGCAGTATTTT

v_gene: TRBV9
j_gene: TRBJ2-5
d_gene: -
abundance: -
CDR3aa: CASSVRGQETQYF
CDR3nt: TGTGCCAGCAGCGTCAGGGGTCAAGAGACCCAGTACTTC

v_gene: TRBV5-1
j_gene: TRBJ2-1
d_gene: TRBD2
abundance: -
CDR3aa: CASSFGTSGMNEQFF
CDR3nt: TGCGCCAGCAGCTTCGGGACTAGCGGGATGAATGAGCAGTTCTTC

v_gene: TRBV11-2
j_gene: TRBJ1-1
d_gene: TRBD1
abundance: -
CDR3aa: CASSLRTGGGRIDTEAFF
CDR3nt: TGTGCCAGCAGCCTTCGAACAGGGGGCGGGAGAATAGACACTGAAGCTTTCTTT

v_gene: TRBV18
j_gene: TRBJ1-2
d_gene: TRBD1
abundance: -
CDR3aa: CASSPSDRAYGYTF
CDR3nt: TGTGCCAGCTCACCCTCGGACAGGGCCTATGGCTACACCTTC

v_gene: TRBV4-1
j_gene: TRBJ1-1
d_gene: TRBD1
abundance: -
CDR3aa: CASSQTGVPNTEAFF
CDR3nt: TGCGCCAGCAGCCAAACAGGGGTTCCGAACACTGAAGCTTTCTTT

v_gene: TRBV11-3
j_gene: TRBJ2-1
d_gene: -
abundance: -
CDR3aa: CASSLGGALSSYNEQFF
CDR3nt: TGTGCCAGCAGCTTAGGGGGAGCGCTGAGCTCCTACAATGAGCAGTTCTTC

v_gene: TRBV5-1
j_gene: TRBJ1-3
d_gene: -
abundance: -
CDR3aa: CASSRGGTGNTIYF
CDR3nt: TGCGCCAGCAGCCGCGGCGGTACTGGAAACACCATATATTTT

v_gene: TRBV30
j_gene: TRBJ1-5
d_gene: -
abundance: -
CDR3aa: CAWSSSGGQPQHF
CDR3nt: TGTGCCTGGAGTTCCTCGGGAGGTCAGCCCCAGCATTTT

v_gene: TRBV6-5
j_gene: TRBJ1-1
d_gene: -
abundance: -
CDR3aa: CASSYSTQFVEAFF
CDR3nt: TGTGCCAGCAGTTACTCCACCCAGTTCGTAGAAGCTTTCTTT

v_gene: TRBV7-9
j_gene: TRBJ2-7
d_gene: TRBD1
abundance: -
CDR3aa: CASSLGRGQGIYEQYF
CDR3nt: TGTGCCAGCAGCTTAGGAAGGGGACAGGGCATCTACGAGCAGTACTTC

v_gene: TRBV29-1
j_gene: TRBJ1-1
d_gene: -
abundance: few
CDR3aa: CSVLNTEAFF
CDR3nt: TGCAGCGTTCTAAACACTGAAGCTTTCTTT

v_gene: TRBV7-2
j_gene: TRBJ2-7
d_gene: -
abundance: -
CDR3aa: CASSLQGSSYEQYF
CDR3nt: TGTGCCAGCAGCTTACAGGGTTCATCCTACGAGCAGTACTTC

v_gene: TRBV27
j_gene: TRBJ2-2
d_gene: -
abundance: -
CDR3aa: CASIPNYYEMDGELFF
CDR3nt: TGTGCCAGCATACCAAACTATTACGAGATGGACGGGGAGCTGTTTTTT

v_gene: TRBV21-1
j_gene: TRBJ2-3
d_gene: -
abundance: -
CDR3aa: CARRADTQYF
CDR3nt: TGTGCCAGGAGAGCAGATACGCAGTATTTT

v_gene: TRBV5-1
j_gene: TRBJ1-2
d_gene: TRBD1
abundance: -
CDR3aa: CASSKGQNYGYTF
CDR3nt: TGCGCCAGCAGCAAGGGACAGAACTATGGCTACACCTTC

v_gene: TRBV10-3
j_gene: TRBJ1-2
d_gene: -
abundance: few
CDR3aa: CAIRQDVLGYTF
CDR3nt: TGTGCCATCCGGCAGGATGTACTCGGCTACACCTTC

v_gene: TRBV30
j_gene: TRBJ1-1
d_gene: -
abundance: -
CDR3aa: CAWSMSTEAFF
CDR3nt: TGTGCCTGGAGTATGAGCACTGAAGCTTTCTTT

v_gene: TRBV19
j_gene: TRBJ1-2
d_gene: TRBD1
abundance: -
CDR3aa: CASRRPGQGFDGYTF
CDR3nt: TGTGCCAGTAGAAGACCGGGACAGGGTTTTGATGGCTACACCTTC

v_gene: TRBV9
j_gene: TRBJ1-2
d_gene: TRBD1
abundance: -
CDR3aa: CASSPGQAYYGYTF
CDR3nt: TGTGCCAGCAGCCCTGGACAGGCCTACTATGGCTACACCTTC

v_gene: TRBV19
j_gene: TRBJ1-5
d_gene: TRBD1
abundance: -
CDR3aa: CASSISTGYHPQHF
CDR3nt: TGTGCCAGTAGTATCTCGACAGGGTATCACCCCCAGCATTTT

v_gene: TRBV27
j_gene: TRBJ2-3
d_gene: -
abundance: -
CDR3aa: CASSDYSSTDTQYF
CDR3nt: TGTGCCAGCAGTGACTATTCGAGCACAGATACGCAGTATTTT

v_gene: TRBV27
j_gene: TRBJ2-3
d_gene: TRBD2
abundance: -
CDR3aa: CASSFPPSGGTDTQYF
CDR3nt: TGTGCCAGCAGTTTCCCTCCGTCGGGGGGGACAGATACGCAGTATTTT

v_gene: TRBV19
j_gene: TRBJ1-2
d_gene: -
abundance: once
CDR3aa: CASSMGLGGYTF
CDR3nt: TGTGCCAGTAGTATGGGACTGGGGGGCTACACCTTC

v_gene: TRBV5-6
j_gene: TRBJ2-4
d_gene: -
abundance: once
CDR3aa: CASRAAGKNIQYF
CDR3nt: TGTGCCAGCAGGGCGGCCGGGAAAAACATTCAGTACTTC

v_gene: TRBV5-1
j_gene: TRBJ2-3
d_gene: -
abundance: -
CDR3aa: CASSLDSGTDTQYF
CDR3nt: TGCGCCAGCAGCTTGGATTCGGGCACAGATACGCAGTATTTT

v_gene: TRBV5-1
j_gene: TRBJ1-1
d_gene: -
abundance: -
CDR3aa: CASSLQGFNTEAFF
CDR3nt: TGCGCCAGCAGCTTACAGGGATTCAACACTGAAGCTTTCTTT

v_gene: TRBV9
j_gene: TRBJ1-2
d_gene: -
abundance: -
CDR3aa: CASSPQGPNYGYTF
CDR3nt: TGTGCCAGCAGCCCACAGGGCCCGAACTATGGCTACACCTTC

v_gene: TRBV4-1
j_gene: TRBJ2-7
d_gene: TRBD2
abundance: few
CDR3aa: CASSQEWQGTSGYEQYF
CDR3nt: TGCGCCAGCAGCCAAGAGTGGCAGGGGACTAGCGGCTACGAGCAGTACTTC

v_gene: TRBV14
j_gene: TRBJ2-5
d_gene: -
abundance: -
CDR3aa: CASSQDPAGLGTQYF
CDR3nt: TGTGCCAGCAGCCAAGATCCGGCAGGGTTGGGGACCCAGTACTTC

v_gene: TRBV28
j_gene: TRBJ1-5
d_gene: TRBD1
abundance: -
CDR3aa: CASSNHGTGNSNQPQHF
CDR3nt: TGTGCCAGCAGTAACCATGGGACAGGTAATAGCAATCAGCCCCAGCATTTT

v_gene: TRBV5-4
j_gene: TRBJ2-6
d_gene: TRBD2
abundance: many
CDR3aa: CASSLGLAGVGSGANVLTF
CDR3nt: TGTGCCAGCAGCCTCGGACTAGCGGGAGTCGGCTCTGGGGCCAACGTCCTGACTTTC

v_gene: TRBV27
j_gene: TRBJ2-6
d_gene: -
abundance: -
CDR3aa: CASSLFAGASSGANVLTF
CDR3nt: TGTGCCAGCAGTTTATTTGCAGGGGCGTCCTCTGGGGCCAACGTCCTGACTTTC

v_gene: TRBV7-9
j_gene: TRBJ1-2
d_gene: -
abundance: once
CDR3aa: CASSLIGQKYFYGYTF
CDR3nt: TGTGCCAGCAGCTTAATTGGGCAGAAGTATTTTTATGGCTACACCTTC

v_gene: TRBV27
j_gene: TRBJ2-7
d_gene: TRBD1
abundance: once
CDR3aa: CASSHDRGPYEQYF
CDR3nt: TGTGCCAGCAGTCACGACAGGGGTCCCTACGAGCAGTACTTC